A selection of T cell receptor beta chains follows, all from one sample in a study of blood T cell repertoires in COVID-19. TCRdb's copy holds only in-frame clones and misses some; the assay was immunoSEQ multiplex PCR. The sample includes a few hundred thousand clones, 87% of them seen just once. The sequenced material came from PBMCs or T cells enriched from blood (not recorded which). The receptors were gathered from a woman in her forties who had recovered from COVID-19. CDR3s include the opening cysteine and the closing phenylalanine or tryptophan.

TRBV5-1	TRBJ1-3	CASSFESRGNTIYF
TRBV18	TRBJ2-1	CASSQGRTYEQFF
TRBV18	TRBJ1-4	CASSPTGATNEKLFF
TRBV5-4	TRBJ1-2	CASSLDRGKSHTF
TRBV11-3	TRBJ2-1	CASSAGFYNEQFF
TRBV5-8	TRBJ1-2	CASSPDGVSFFGGYTF
TRBV20-1	TRBJ1-1	CAKRGWGRAFF
TRBV19	TRBJ1-6	CASSGPSGAEKTLHF
TRBV27	TRBJ2-4	CASSSGVTGIVAKNIQYF
TRBV27	TRBJ2-5	CASSLLGRGETQYF
TRBV23-1	TRBJ1-2	CASTLRGKRYGYTF
TRBV7-9	TRBJ2-1	CASSHSGSSYNEQFF
TRBV5-6	TRBJ2-3	CASSLVRGIVTDTQYF
TRBV6-5	TRBJ1-4	CASSYSATVTNEKLFF
TRBV4-2	TRBJ1-1	CASSPGDYTEAFF
TRBV7-2	TRBJ1-4	CASSLVFNIRGQGLFF
TRBV28	TRBJ1-5	CASSTTGAGNQPQHF
TRBV6-4	TRBJ2-2	CASSQAGLGTGELFF
TRBV28	TRBJ1-5	CASSLGTGGNQPQHF
TRBV6-2/TRBV6-3	TRBJ2-7	CASSTRGGPSYEQYF
TRBV30	TRBJ1-2	CAGIGQGVQGYTF
TRBV2	TRBJ2-1	CASSDPGTGRNEQFF
TRBV9	TRBJ1-1	CASSPHPTGPNTEAFF
TRBV27	TRBJ2-7	CASSSGQGAFYEQYF
TRBV10-3	TRBJ2-7	CATKREGLYEQYF
TRBV19	TRBJ2-1	CASSWTSGSVREQFF
TRBV7-2	TRBJ2-1	CASSLSVDNEQFF
TRBV10-2	TRBJ2-7	CASSEGGTGFSYEQYF
TRBV4-3	TRBJ2-1	CASSQDWASSYNEQFF
TRBV28	TRBJ2-7	CASSRQGKNEQYF
TRBV4-3	TRBJ1-4	CASSQEGGQSYEKLFF
TRBV6-5	TRBJ2-6	CASRSGSSGANVLTF
TRBV19	TRBJ1-1	CASFPDRLNTEAFF
TRBV9	TRBJ2-5	CASSAQAGESGETQYF
TRBV9	TRBJ2-2	CASSVGGNQPLAF
TRBV7-8	TRBJ2-2	CASSNLAGADTGELFF
TRBV28	TRBJ1-2	CASRTNRAGYGYTF
TRBV2	TRBJ2-1	CASLRGSYNEQFF
TRBV19	TRBJ1-2	CASSRDSRHGGYTF
TRBV5-6	TRBJ2-7	CASSKGTLNEQYF
TRBV18	TRBJ1-2	CASSPGGPPTYGYTF
TRBV7-9	TRBJ2-1	CASSLPGRNEQFF
TRBV28	TRBJ1-2	CASSGQGVEYAYGYTF
TRBV3-1/TRBV3-2	TRBJ2-3	CASSQGMRPDTQYF
TRBV28	TRBJ1-5	CASSLGPTDQPQHF
TRBV19	TRBJ1-1	CASSAGQGSTEAFF
TRBV19	TRBJ1-1	CASSRTGEAFF
TRBV7-9	TRBJ2-7	CASSHYRGPIDEQYF
TRBV25-1	TRBJ2-2	CASSETTGLANTGELFF
TRBV7-2	TRBJ2-1	CASSLGGSGRARNEQFF
TRBV6-1	TRBJ1-5	CASSDRAPSLAQHF
TRBV6-5	TRBJ2-1	CASSYVPGGNNEQFF
TRBV7-8	TRBJ2-6	CASSFTGRPSGANVLTF
TRBV11-3	TRBJ2-1	CASSLDPTRSEQFF
TRBV18	TRBJ1-2	CASSPARDRGSYGYTF